The 31 T cell receptor beta chains reported below all come from one sample, sequenced in a study of radiotherapy plus CTLA-4 blockade in lung cancer. The repertoire was sequenced with immunoSEQ multiplex PCR; TCRdb's copy has only in-frame clones and lacks some. The repertoire includes roughly 59,000 clones, around 68% of them detected once, and around 8.3% sits in the top ten. This specimen consisted of peripheral blood, obtained from a patient treated with radiotherapy plus ipilimumab. The source is a human donor with non-small cell lung cancer whose response to radiotherapy plus ipilimumab could not be evaluated.

The rearrangement links TRBV7-9 to TRBJ1-3; the D is unclear. The CDR3 is 14 amino acids. From germline, CDR1 is SEHNR and CDR2 FQNEAQ (reference sequence). V was shortened by 1 base and J by 0 bases, with 4 bases between the two germline ends. CDR3 residues: CASSLDNSGNTIYF. The DNA of the CDR3 is TGTGCCAGCAGCTTAGATAACTCTGGAAACACCATATATTTT.

The rearrangement links TRBV5-4 to TRBJ2-3, with TRBD1 identical over 7 bases. Germline CDR1 is SGHNT and CDR2 is YYREEE (reference sequence). Trimming at V came to 4 bases and at J to 3 bases, leaving 8 bases not matched to a gene. The CDR3 contains 15 residues. The CDR3 coding sequence is TGTGCCAGCAGCCCAGACAGGGTAGGGACAGATACGCAGTATTTT. This translates into CASSPDRVGTDTQYF.

This clone was counted only a few times. The genes are TRBV4-1 and TRBJ1-4; the D is unclear. The CDR3 spans 13 residues. V was shortened by 2 bases and J by 5 bases, with 6 bases between the two germline ends. CDR1 is MGHRA and CDR2 is YSYEKL in the germline V gene. The CDR3 DNA is TGCGCCAGCAGCCAATGGAGGAATGAAAAACTGTTTTTT. Protein sequence: CASSQWRNEKLFF.

Concerning this clone itself: Additional DNA sequences in this sample encode the identical CDR3. CDR3 loop: CASSRDSDTEAFF. The CDR3 DNA sequence: TGCGCCAGCAGCCGGGACTCCGACACTGAAGCTTTCTTT. V and J are TRBV5-1 and TRBJ1-1; D possibly corresponds to TRBD1 (5 bases). V lost 4 bases and J 3 bases, leaving 10 bases between the germline ends. The CDR3 loop spans 13 amino acids. Germline V gene lookup returns CDR1 SGHRS and CDR2 YFSETQ.

The V gene is TRBV21-1, the J gene TRBJ1-5. TRBV21-1 is reported as a pseudogene. This CDR3 region has 12 residues. CDR3 sequence reads: CASSNGDQPQHF. CDR3 DNA sequence: TGTGCCAGCAGCAACGGTGATCAGCCCCAGCATTTT.

The V call is TRBV7-2, the J call TRBJ1-5, with D unclear. CDR1 and CDR2 (germline): SGHTA, FQGNSA. The V end lost 2 bases, the J end lost 5 bases, and 7 bases lay between the germline ends. This CDR3 comprises 13 residues. The CDR3 coding sequence is TGTGCCAGCAGCTTACAACGGGATCAGCCCCAGCATTTT. Translated: CASSLQRDQPQHF. The full variable domain, with the rest looked up from reference TRBV7-2 and TRBJ1-5, is GAGVSQSPSNKVTEKGKDVELRCDPISGHTALYWYRQSLGQGLEFLIYFQGNSAPDKSGLPSDRFSAERTGGSVSTLTIQRTQQEDSAVYLCASSLQRDQPQHFGDGTRLSIL.

The chain links TRBV11-3 to TRBJ2-3, with TRBD2 matching 12 bases. CDR3 size: 16 residues. Germline assignment: CDR1 SGHNT and CDR2 YENEEA. The V gene end was trimmed by 4 bases and the J gene end by 3 bases; junction bases not matched to a gene: 5. CDR3 region: CASSSLAGGVTDTQYF. In DNA, the CDR3 is TGTGCCAGCAGCTCCCTAGCGGGAGGGGTGACAGATACGCAGTATTTT.

V is TRBV6-5 and J is TRBJ1-1, with TRBD1 identical over 8 bases. The CDR3 sequence is 13 residues long. Germline CDR1 is MNHEY and CDR2 is SVGAGI. J gave up 8 bases and V 0 bases, and 2 bases lay outside the gene matches. The CDR3 sequence: CASSYSRDREAFF. The CDR3 DNA is TGTGCCAGCAGTTACTCGAGGGACAGGGAAGCTTTCTTT.

The rearrangement links TRBV6-1 to TRBJ2-7; 7 bases fit TRBD2. Germline-derived CDR1 and CDR2 are MNHNS and SASEGT. Trimming at V came to 0 bases and at J to 1 base, leaving 9 bases not matched to a gene. This CDR3 contains 17 residues. CDR3 bases: TGTGCCAGCAGTGAAGCCACCAGCGGGGCCCATTCCTACGAGCAGTACTTC. Translating it yields CASSEATSGAHSYEQYF.

The V gene is TRBV18, the J gene TRBJ2-3; 7 nucleotides agree with TRBD2. There are 16 residues in the CDR3. Per the germline V gene, CDR1 is KGHSH and CDR2 is LQKENI. Trimming cost V 4 bases and J 0 bases; bases outside gene matches: 7. The CDR3 region is CASSRSSGSSTDTQYF. DNA of the CDR3: TGTGCCAGCTCACGATCTAGCGGATCTAGCACAGATACGCAGTATTTT.

Worth noting for this clone: The same CDR3 is also encoded by other DNA sequences in this sample. V is TRBV6-4 and J is TRBJ1-1; 9 positions match TRBD1. Looked up from germline, CDR1 is MRHNA and CDR2 is SNTAGT. The CDR3 has 13 residues. The junction had 2 bases not matched to a gene; V was cut back by 5 bases and J by 4 bases. CDR3 coding DNA: TGTGCCAGCAGTAAGGGACAGGGCACTGAAGCTTTCTTT. Translated, it gives CASSKGQGTEAFF.

This chain links TRBV9 with TRBJ1-3, with D tentatively TRBD1 (5 bases). This CDR3 has 16 residues. In germline, CDR1 is SGDLS, CDR2 YYNGEE. Trimming left V 3 bases short and J 7 bases short, with 20 bases between. The CDR3 nucleotides read TGTGCCAGCAGCGCCCGAAGGGGCGCCGCTATCAACACCATATATTTT. It is translated as CASSARRGAAINTIYF.

The V and J genes are TRBV28 and TRBJ2-3; TRBD2 matches at 8 bases. The V and J ends lost 5 bases and 4 bases, in that order; junction bases with no gene match: 11. Germline V CDR1 and CDR2: MDHEN, SYDVKM. The CDR3 has 16 residues. In DNA form, the CDR3 reads TGTGCCAGCAGTCCCCCGGGGGGGGGTCGGGCAGATACGCAGTATTTT. This encodes CASSPPGGGRADTQYF. Drawing the rest from reference TRBV28 and TRBJ2-3, the complete variable domain is DVKVTQSSRYLVKRTGEKVFLECVQDMDHENMFWYRQDPGLGLRLIYFSYDVKMKEKGDIPEGYSVSREKKERFSLILESASTNQTSMYLCASSPPGGGRADTQYFGPGTRLTVL.

V gene TRBV7-2 combines with J gene TRBJ2-7, with D unclear. Germline V lookup: CDR1 SGHTA, CDR2 FQGNSA. The CDR3 spans 14 residues. Between the trimmed V and J ends, which lost 6 bases and 1 base, there was a span of 13 bases. The CDR3: CASSYVTESYEQYF. CDR3 bases: TGTGCCAGCAGTTATGTCACAGAATCCTACGAGCAGTACTTC.

V and J are TRBV7-9 and TRBJ1-2; a weak D match, TRBD1 (6 bases). The germline V gene has CDR1 SEHNR and CDR2 FQNEAQ (reference sequence). This CDR3 is 17 amino acids long. Trimming took off 1 base at V and 7 bases at J, with 22 bases between the two ends. The CDR3 DNA reads TGTGCCAGCAGCTTAGGTGTGGGGGGGGCCGGGGGCAGTGGCTACACCTTC. Translated: CASSLGVGGAGGSGYTF.

The rearrangement uses TRBV28 and TRBJ1-4; perhaps TRBD1 as D (5 bases). V lost 6 bases, J lost 4 bases, and 18 bases lay in between. Germline CDR1 and CDR2: MDHEN and SYDVKM. CDR3 size: 16 residues. The CDR3 sequence: CASSRQVAGINEKLFF. CDR3 in DNA: TGTGCCAGCAGCCGTCAGGTCGCAGGGATTAATGAAAAACTGTTTTTT.

Here the CDR3 reads CASSLFSGRDTQYF. The CDR3 DNA reads TGTGCCAGCAGCTTGTTTAGCGGGAGGGATACGCAGTATTTT. V is TRBV5-6 and J is TRBJ2-3; 10 bases fit TRBD2. The germline V gene has CDR1 SGHDT and CDR2 YYEEEE. Trimming cost V 1 base and J 6 bases; bases outside gene matches: 2. This CDR3 comprises 14 residues.

The CDR3 nucleotides are TGCGCCAGCAGCCTCACAGCGGGACTCTACAATGAGCAGTTCTTC. This codes for CASSLTAGLYNEQFF. The chain joins TRBV5-1 to TRBJ2-1; 7 bases line up with TRBD2. Trimming cost V 4 bases and J 3 bases; bases outside gene matches: 7. CDR1 is SGHRS and CDR2 is YFSETQ in the germline V gene. The CDR3 runs 15 residues.

This clone has more than one count but fewer than ten. This rearrangement joins TRBV7-9 to TRBJ2-1; the match to TRBD2 covers 11 bases. CDR1 is SEHNR, CDR2 FQNEAQ, per germline (reference sequence). The J segment lost 8 bases and the V segment lost 2 bases, leaving 5 bases of the junction unmatched. CDR3 length: 15 residues. The CDR3 reads CASSLTSGSIYEQFF. CDR3 nucleotide sequence: TGTGCCAGCAGCTTAACTAGCGGGAGTATCTATGAGCAGTTCTTC.

The chain recombines TRBV4-3 with TRBJ1-1; maybe TRBD1 (6 bases). CDR1 is LGHNA, CDR2 YSLEER, per germline. V was trimmed by 8 bases and J by 1 base, leaving 11 bases between them. The CDR3 is 13 residues long. This CDR3 is CASRRQENTEAFF. The CDR3 nucleotides are TGCGCCAGCCGGAGACAGGAGAACACTGAAGCTTTCTTT.

The gene calls are TRBV6-6 and TRBJ2-1; 8 bases map to TRBD1. V gave up 6 bases and J gave up 8 bases; unmatched junction bases: 9. Germline V lookup: CDR1 MNHNY, CDR2 SVGAGI (reference sequence). CDR3 length: 14 amino acids. In DNA form, the CDR3 reads TGTGCCAGCAGCGACAGGGGTATTGCAGATGAGCAGTTCTTC. Translated, it gives CASSDRGIADEQFF.

This clone showed up just a few times. V is TRBV7-6 and J is TRBJ2-5, with TRBD1 matching over 7 bases. CDR3 length: 14 residues. J was trimmed by 5 bases and V by 4 bases; bases with no gene match: 7. Germline V gene data show CDR1 as SGHVS and CDR2 as FNYEAQ. In nucleotides, the CDR3 is TGTGCCAGCAGCTCCTGGACAGGTTGGGAGACCCAGTACTTC. Translated, it gives CASSSWTGWETQYF.

This clone was recorded only once. CDR3 in DNA: TGCGCCAGCAGACGGGAGTATCCCTACGAGCAGTACTTC. It codes for CASRREYPYEQYF. The chain couples TRBV5-1 to TRBJ2-7; a weak D match, TRBD2 (6 bases). Trimming shortened V by 5 bases and J by 2 bases, and 11 bases separated the two germline ends. CDR3 length equals 13 residues. CDR1 and CDR2 (germline): SGHRS, YFSETQ.

Worth noting for this clone: One end of the junction fails to match germline, which may point to a read error. This sequence joins TRBV2 and TRBJ1-6; D not certain. Germline V gives CDR1 SNHLY, CDR2 FYNNEI. The CDR3 loop spans 12 amino acids. CDR3 DNA sequence: TGTGGCAGCAGTTACTCGGATTCACCCCTCCACTTT. Its translation is CGSSYSDSPLHF. The full variable domain, rest sourced from reference TRBV2 and TRBJ1-6, is EPEVTQTPSHQVTQMGQEVILRCVPISNHLYFYWYRQILGQKVEFLVSFYNNEISEKSEIFDDQFSVERPDGSNFTLKIRSTKLEDSAMYFCGSSYSDSPLHFGNGTRLTVT.

The J gene is TRBJ2-7, the V gene TRBV7-9, with a possible D match to TRBD1 (5 bases). The CDR3 contains 15 residues. V was pared by 3 bases and J by 5 bases, with 17 bases between. In germline, CDR1 is SEHNR, CDR2 FQNEAQ (reference sequence). The CDR3 nucleotides read TGTGCCAGCAGCTTTAAAGGGTCAGGGTTTAACGAGCAGTACTTC. This sequence encodes CASSFKGSGFNEQYF.

The chain combines TRBV7-2 with TRBJ1-4; 7 nucleotides agree with TRBD1. The CDR3 has 15 residues. V lost 5 bases to trimming and J lost 7 bases; unmatched junction nucleotides: 10. Germline assignment: CDR1 SGHTA and CDR2 FQGNSA. CDR3 nucleotide sequence: TGTGCCAGCAGCCTGCTACAGGGGATAGGTGAAAAACTGTTTTTT. Protein product: CASSLLQGIGEKLFF.

The chain combines TRBV6-5 with TRBJ1-1; maybe TRBD1 (5 bases). Germline assignment: CDR1 MNHEY and CDR2 SVGAGI. V lost 2 bases to trimming and J lost 4 bases, with 14 bases between them. The length of the CDR3 is 15 residues. The CDR3 spells CASSYLGGGSTEAFF. The CDR3 region has the DNA TGTGCCAGCAGTTACCTGGGGGGAGGTTCCACTGAAGCTTTCTTT.

The V and J genes are TRBV2 and TRBJ2-7, with D unclear. The ends were cut back, 7 bases at V and 0 bases at J, with 10 bases in the middle. The CDR3 is 13 residues long. Germline CDR1 and CDR2: SNHLY and FYNNEI. The CDR3 here is CASTGLSSYEQYF. DNA for the CDR3: TGTGCCAGCACAGGTCTGAGCTCCTACGAGCAGTACTTC.

This clone was counted only a few times. This rearrangement joins TRBV30 to TRBJ1-6; D is unresolved. CDR3 length equals 14 residues. Germline V gene lookup returns CDR1 GTSNPN and CDR2 SVGIG (reference sequence). V lost 0 bases and J lost 9, with 12 bases in between. Written as DNA, the CDR3 is TGTGCCTGGAGTGTGGGCACTGCGGGTTCACCCCTCCACTTT. Protein: CAWSVGTAGSPLHF.

The chain carries TRBV5-6 and TRBJ2-3; no reliable D call. With 2 bases removed from V and 4 bases from J, the gap between germline ends came to 17 bases. Per germline, CDR1 SGHDT and CDR2 YYEEEE. This CDR3 is built from 16 residues. The CDR3 spells CASSLLNRRVPDTQYF. DNA of the CDR3: TGTGCCAGCAGCTTACTCAACCGCCGGGTACCAGATACGCAGTATTTT.

The chain is built from TRBV7-8 and TRBJ1-2, with a possible D match to TRBD1 (6 bases). Germline CDR1 and CDR2: SGHVS and FQNEAQ. V dropped 5 bases and J dropped 3 bases, with 13 bases sitting between them. The length of the CDR3 is 14 residues. In DNA, the CDR3 is TGTGCCAGCAGCCCGAGGGGGTTGGACTATGGCTACACCTTC. Protein sequence: CASSPRGLDYGYTF.